One sample yielded the 20 T cell receptor beta chains listed below, sequenced in a study of blood T cell repertoires in COVID-19. Sequencing was performed with immunoSEQ multiplex PCR; in TCRdb, only in-frame clones are kept and a portion is missing. Among 87,000 or so clones listed, around nine tenths were seen once. What was sequenced was peripheral blood. The receptors here all came from a man in his forties with acute or convalescent COVID-19.

V gene TRBV3-1 (or the pseudogene TRBV3-2) combines with J gene TRBJ2-3; 9 bases fit TRBD2. Germline-derived CDR1 and CDR2 are LGHDT and YNNKEL (reference sequence). The junction had 8 bases not matched to a gene; V was cut back by 1 base and J by 0 bases. The CDR3 has 18 residues. The CDR3 nucleotides read TGTGCCAGCAGCCAAGTTGATAGCGGGGGCCCGAGCACAGATACGCAGTATTTT. It codes for CASSQVDSGGPSTDTQYF.

V gene TRBV6-5 combines with J gene TRBJ2-1, with 7 bases identical to TRBD1. This CDR3 is built from 15 residues. The ends lost 6 bases at V and 1 base at J; junction bases unmatched: 6. The germline gives CDR1 MNHEY, CDR2 SVGAGI. The CDR3 is CASRRQGSSYNEQFF. The CDR3, as DNA: TGTGCCAGCAGGCGACAGGGTTCGTCCTACAATGAGCAGTTCTTC.

The chain joins TRBV7-3 to TRBJ2-1, with 7 bases matching TRBD2. After removal of 5 bases from V and 7 bases from J, the junction contained 8 bases not matched to a gene. Germline CDR1 is SGHTA and CDR2 is FQGTGA. This CDR3 region has 14 residues. The DNA for the CDR3 is TGTGCCAGCAGCCTCGAGGCTAGCGGAAATGAGCAGTTCTTC. Translation gives CASSLEASGNEQFF.

This clone was counted a few times. The chain uses TRBV30 and TRBJ1-5; D not resolved. Looked up from germline, CDR1 is GTSNPN and CDR2 is SVGIG (reference sequence). This CDR3 region has 12 residues. V lost 3 bases and J lost 6, with 9 bases in between. In nucleotides, the CDR3 is TGTGCCTGGAGGGAAGGGAGTCAGCCCCAGCATTTT. Amino acid sequence: CAWREGSQPQHF. The full variable domain, with the rest looked up from reference TRBV30 and TRBJ1-5, is SQTIHQWPATLVQPVGSPLSLECTVEGTSNPNLYWYRQAAGRGLQLLFYSVGIGQISSEVPQNLSASRPQDRQFILSSKKLLLSDSGFYLCAWREGSQPQHFGDGTRLSIL.

The J gene is TRBJ2-1, the V gene TRBV25-1; 8 bases match TRBD1. CDR1 MGHDK and CDR2 SYGVNS come from the germline V gene. The CDR3 has 14 residues. Germline trimming cut 7 bases from V and 4 bases from J; bases unmatched to any gene: 6. CDR3 sequence reads: CASITGGLYNEQFF. The CDR3 DNA sequence: TGTGCCAGCATCACAGGGGGTCTTTACAATGAGCAGTTCTTC.

The CDR3 sequence is CSANPGGGDTIYF. The CDR3 DNA follows: TGCAGCGCAAATCCCGGGGGGGGAGACACCATATATTTT. The chain employs TRBV29-1 and TRBJ1-3; D may be TRBD1 (5 bases). V gave up 7 bases and J gave up 8 bases, with 18 bases separating them. CDR3 length: 13 residues. From germline, CDR1 is SQVTM and CDR2 ANQGSEA.

CDR3 nucleotide sequence: TGTGCCAGCAGGGGACAATTCACCGGGGAGCTGTTTTTT. It specifies CASRGQFTGELFF. V and J are TRBV2 and TRBJ2-2; possibly TRBD1 for D (6 bases). The CDR3 extends over 13 amino acids. Germline values: CDR1 SNHLY, CDR2 FYNNEI. V lost 6 bases, J lost 4 bases, and 9 bases lay in between.

This clone came up once. This chain joins TRBV28 and TRBJ2-2; TRBD2 matches 11 bases. Germline-derived CDR1 and CDR2 are MDHEN and SYDVKM. V gave up 4 bases and J gave up 3 bases; unmatched junction bases: 4. The CDR3 has 16 residues. CDR3 in amino acids: CASSSLAGGYTGELFF. CDR3 sequence (DNA): TGTGCCAGCAGTTCGTTAGCGGGAGGGTACACCGGGGAGCTGTTTTTT.

The J gene is TRBJ1-1, the V gene TRBV27, with 7 bases that match TRBD1. The CDR3 loop spans 14 amino acids. The germline V gene encodes CDR1 MNHEY and CDR2 SMNVEV (reference sequence). After removal of 5 bases from V and 6 bases from J, the junction contained 9 bases not matched to a gene. The CDR3 DNA sequence: TGTGCCAGCAGTCCCAATGACAGGGTCGCTGAAGCTTTCTTT. Amino acid sequence: CASSPNDRVAEAFF.

The chain recombines TRBV2 with TRBJ2-1, with D uncertain. The germline V gene has CDR1 SNHLY and CDR2 FYNNEI. The CDR3 is 11 residues long. The V end was cut by 6 bases, the J end by 2 bases, with 2 bases between. The CDR3 coding sequence is TGTGCCAGCAGCGCCTACAATGAGCAGTTCTTC. Translated: CASSAYNEQFF.

The chain joins TRBV4-3 to TRBJ2-5; 8 nucleotides align to TRBD2. Germline V CDR1 and CDR2: LGHNA, YSLEER. The V and J ends lost 0 bases and 5 bases, in that order; junction bases with no gene match: 2. The CDR3 extends over 14 amino acids. The CDR3 DNA reads TGCGCCAGCAGCCAAGATCGGGGGGGTGAGACCCAGTACTTC. This gives the protein CASSQDRGGETQYF.

J is TRBJ1-5 and V is TRBV12-3 or TRBV12-4; D unclear. Between the trimmed V and J ends, which lost 2 bases and 7 bases, there was a span of 6 bases. The CDR3 is 12 amino acids. The CDR3 region has the DNA TGTGCCAGCAGTTTAACGGGACAGCCCCAGCATTTT. This codes for CASSLTGQPQHF.

The rearrangement links TRBV7-6 to TRBJ2-1; 8 nucleotides agree with TRBD2. Germline CDR1 reads SGHVS; CDR2 reads FNYEAQ. With V trimmed by 5 bases and J by 4 bases, 10 bases remained unmatched. The CDR3 is 16 amino acids. The CDR3 nucleotides are TGTGCCAGCAGCCAAGCTAGGGCTAGCGGGTACAATGAGCAGTTCTTC. Protein sequence: CASSQARASGYNEQFF. Together with reference TRBV7-6 and TRBJ2-1, the CDR3 gives the full variable domain: GAGVSQSPRYKVTKRGQDVALRCDPISGHVSLYWYRQALGQGPEFLTYFNYEAQQDKSGLPNDRFSAERPEGSISTLTIQRTEQRDSAMYRCASSQARASGYNEQFFGPGTRLTVL.

The chain employs TRBV11-2 and TRBJ1-5; D gene uncertain. This CDR3 is built from 14 residues. Per the germline V gene, CDR1 is SGHAT and CDR2 is FQNNGV. Trimming left V 3 bases short and J 5 bases short, with 11 bases between. CDR3 amino acids: CASSFNGRDQPQHF. Written as DNA, the CDR3 is TGTGCCAGCAGCTTTAACGGGCGGGATCAGCCCCAGCATTTT.

This clone was observed a few times. V and J are TRBV30 and TRBJ1-5, with 7 bases that match TRBD1. Germline V gene data show CDR1 as GTSNPN and CDR2 as SVGIG (reference sequence). V shed 4 bases, J shed 6 bases, and the junction held 9 bases outside the gene matches. The CDR3 totals 14 residues. The CDR3 DNA is TGTGCCTGGACCACCTCAGGGGGGCTTCAGCCCCAGCATTTT. It yields the protein CAWTTSGGLQPQHF.

The V gene is TRBV5-8, the J gene TRBJ2-7; D not resolved. The germline V gene has CDR1 SGHTS and CDR2 YDEGEE. Trimming cost V 0 bases and J 9 bases, with 7 bases left between them. CDR3 size: 11 residues. The CDR3, as DNA: TGTGCCAGCAGCTTGGCCGGCGGGCAGTACTTC. Protein sequence: CASSLAGGQYF.

In its sample, this clone was seen once. The chain employs TRBV5-4 and TRBJ2-2; 10 bases match TRBD1. The germline V gene encodes CDR1 SGHNT and CDR2 YYREEE (reference sequence). The length of the CDR3 is 16 residues. Germline trimming cut 3 bases from V and 3 bases from J; bases unmatched to any gene: 5. Here the CDR3 reads CASSSPGTGDTGELFF. The CDR3 nucleotides read TGTGCCAGCAGCTCCCCCGGGACAGGGGACACCGGGGAGCTGTTTTTT.

The chain combines TRBV18 with TRBJ1-4; TRBD1 aligns across 7 bases. CDR3 size: 17 residues. The germline V gene encodes CDR1 KGHSH and CDR2 LQKENI. The trim removed 3 bases at V and 0 bases at J, leaving 7 bases unmatched. CDR3 coding DNA: TGTGCCAGCTCACCGCGGGACAGAAGGGCAACTAATGAAAAACTGTTTTTT. Translated: CASSPRDRRATNEKLFF. Combining the CDR3 with reference TRBV18 and TRBJ1-4 gives the whole variable domain NAGVMQNPRHLVRRRGQEARLRCSPMKGHSHVYWYRQLPEEGLKFMVYLQKENIIDESGMPKERFSAEFPKEGPSILRIQQVVRGDSAAYFCASSPRDRRATNEKLFFGSGTQLSVL.

This clone was seen only once. The genes are TRBV5-6 and TRBJ2-7; possibly TRBD1 for D (5 bases). The CDR3 contains 15 residues. Germline CDR1 is SGHDT and CDR2 is YYEEEE. Trimming cost V 0 bases and J 1 base, with 11 bases left between them. CDR3 loop: CASSLVGAPSYEQYF. The CDR3 coding sequence is TGTGCCAGCAGCTTGGTTGGGGCTCCGTCCTACGAGCAGTACTTC.

This chain uses TRBV3-1 (or the pseudogene TRBV3-2) with TRBJ2-2; TRBD1 aligns across 7 bases. The V and J ends lost 6 bases and 3 bases, in that order; junction bases with no gene match: 4. This CDR3 spans 14 amino acids. Germline CDR1 LGHDT, CDR2 YNNKEL (reference sequence). The chain's CDR3 is CASRDRFDTGELFF. CDR3 nucleotide sequence: TGTGCCAGCAGGGACAGGTTCGACACCGGGGAGCTGTTTTTT.